The 9 T cell receptor beta chains below come from one sample, sequenced in a study of T-cell memory formation after mild COVID-19. MiXCR was run by TCRdb on the 5' RACE reads, yielding one entry per CDR3 protein. The sample yields 160,000 or so distinct CDR3 sequences, less than 40% seen once. Sequences were obtained from PBMCs or a T cell subset sorted from them (not recorded which). The receptors derive from an adult woman who had mild COVID-19 (a few samples of this study predate the infection). Cell type and time point are not known.

The chain combines TRBV3-1 with TRBJ1-1; maybe TRBD1 (5 bases). The germline V and J ends were trimmed by 0 bases and 8 bases, with 22 bases remaining between them. CDR3 length: 17 amino acids. CDR1 is LGHDT, CDR2 YNNKEL, per germline (reference sequence). This chain's CDR3 is CASSQDRLGDPPQEAFF. The CDR3 DNA reads as TGTGCCAGCAGCCAAGATCGATTGGGGGACCCCCCACAGGAAGCTTTCTTT.

This clonotype has just a few counts. The rearrangement uses TRBV7-2 and TRBJ2-3; either TRBD1 or TRBD2 may fit D (5 bases each). With 5 bases removed from V and 4 bases from J, the gap between germline ends came to 16 bases. The CDR3 is made up of 15 amino acids. Per the germline V gene, CDR1 is SGHTA and CDR2 is FQGNSA. The CDR3 coding sequence is TGTGCCAGCAGCCCCCCGGGGAAGGGGCCAGATACGCAGTATTTT. Protein sequence: CASSPPGKGPDTQYF.

CDR3 amino acids: CASSSRLESYEQYF. CDR3 DNA sequence: TGTGCCAGCAGTTCTCGACTAGAGTCCTACGAGCAGTACTTC. V usage is TRBV12-3 or TRBV12-4 and J usage is TRBJ2-7; TRBD2 might be the D (6 bases). With 4 bases removed from V and 1 base from J, the gap between germline ends came to 11 bases. CDR3 length: 14 amino acids.

The chain couples TRBV5-4 to TRBJ2-1, with D possibly being TRBD1 or TRBD2 (6 bases each). This CDR3 contains 15 residues. In germline, CDR1 is SGHNT, CDR2 YYREEE (reference sequence). The ends were cut back, 4 bases at V and 5 bases at J, with 16 bases in the middle. The CDR3 DNA sequence: TGTGCCAGCAGCCCACCTGGGGGGCATGACAATGAGCAGTTCTTC. It is translated as CASSPPGGHDNEQFF.

The chain couples TRBV7-9 to TRBJ2-5; 10 nucleotides match TRBD2. The V and J ends lost 10 bases and 1 base, in that order; junction bases with no gene match: 15. Germline assignment: CDR1 SEHNR and CDR2 FQNEAQ (reference sequence). This CDR3 comprises 17 residues. CDR3 sequence reads: CAIVYWASGSGQETQYF. CDR3 in DNA: TGTGCCATCGTGTATTGGGCTAGCGGGAGCGGCCAAGAGACCCAGTACTTC.

V and J are TRBV10-3 and TRBJ2-5; no firm D call. V lost 8 bases and J 4 bases, leaving 14 bases between the germline ends. CDR3 length equals 13 residues. Germline V gene data show CDR1 as ENHRY and CDR2 as SYGVKD. CDR3 region: CAIGSWEIETQYF. DNA of the CDR3: TGTGCCATCGGTTCATGGGAAATAGAGACCCAGTACTTC.

This clonotype has just a few counts. The rearrangement links TRBV12-3 or TRBV12-4 to TRBJ1-2; D call uncertain. The CDR3 runs to 12 residues. Deletions cut 1 base from V and 7 bases from J, with 7 bases between. The CDR3 spells CASSLGGFGYTF. The DNA of the CDR3 is TGTGCCAGCAGTTTAGGAGGGTTTGGCTACACCTTC.

This clonotype appeared a few times. The chain has TRBV20-1 and TRBJ2-5, with 15 bases aligning to TRBD2. V was clipped by 3 bases and J by 4 bases; unmatched bases: 3. Germline V gene sequence: CDR1 DFQATT, CDR2 SNEGSKA (reference sequence). This CDR3 contains 15 residues. CDR3 nucleotide sequence: TGCAGTGCTAGCGGACTAGCGGGAGGGAGAGAGACCCAGTACTTC. Residues: CSASGLAGGRETQYF.

The chain carries TRBV25-1 and TRBJ2-5, with D unclear. The CDR3 is 13 amino acids. The ends were cut back, 1 base at V and 7 bases at J, with 10 bases in the middle. CDR1 MGHDK and CDR2 SYGVNS come from the germline V gene. CDR3 nucleotide sequence: TGTGCCAGCAGTGAATCGGACGCCGGGACCCAGTACTTC. Encoded protein: CASSESDAGTQYF.